A single sample gave rise to the 31 T cell receptor beta chains below, sequenced in a study of blood T cell repertoires in COVID-19. TCRdb's copy holds only in-frame clones and misses some; the assay was immunoSEQ multiplex PCR. The sample consists of 200,000 to 300,000 clones, over 80% of them appearing once. The specimen sequenced was PBMCs or T cells enriched from blood (not recorded which). Every receptor here comes from a woman aged 30 to 39 with acute COVID-19.

V is TRBV30 and J is TRBJ2-5; D might be TRBD1 (6 bases). Trimming cost V 4 bases and J 2 bases, with 14 bases left between them. This CDR3 region has 14 residues. The germline V gene encodes CDR1 GTSNPN and CDR2 SVGIG (reference sequence). CDR3: CAWMPLGHQETQYF. The CDR3 region has the DNA TGTGCCTGGATGCCCCTGGGACATCAAGAGACCCAGTACTTC.

This clone was seen once. The gene calls are TRBV7-8 and TRBJ2-3; no reliable D call. Per germline, CDR1 SGHVS and CDR2 FQNEAQ. The CDR3 runs to 13 residues. V shed 3 bases and J shed 0 bases, with 4 bases lying between them. The CDR3: CASSFGSTDTQYF. The CDR3 DNA reads as TGTGCCAGCAGCTTCGGTAGCACAGATACGCAGTATTTT.

This sequence joins TRBV7-9 and TRBJ2-1; D is possibly TRBD2 (5 bases). The CDR3 loop spans 15 amino acids. V was shortened by 1 base and J by 7 bases, with 14 bases between the two germline ends. Germline CDR1 SEHNR, CDR2 FQNEAQ (reference sequence). As DNA, the CDR3 is TGTGCCAGCAGCTTAGACCCAACGACGGGGAATGAGCAGTTCTTC. It translates to CASSLDPTTGNEQFF.

The sample holds a few counts of this clone. The chain is built from TRBV10-2 and TRBJ1-4; D not certain. Trimming stripped 7 bases from V and 0 bases from J, with 15 bases between. CDR1 WSHSY and CDR2 SAAADI come from the germline V gene. This CDR3 is 16 amino acids long. The chain's CDR3 is CASTGHQEATNEKLFF. Written as DNA, the CDR3 is TGCGCCAGCACCGGGCACCAGGAGGCAACTAATGAAAAACTGTTTTTT.

The chain carries TRBV7-6 and TRBJ2-7; TRBD2 is a possible D gene (5 bases). The V and J ends lost 4 bases and 3 bases respectively, with 19 bases between them. This CDR3 contains 16 residues. The germline gives CDR1 SGHVS, CDR2 FNYEAQ. CDR3 nucleotide sequence: TGTGCCAGCAGCTCGCGTCTGGGGAGAAGGTTCTACGAGCAGTACTTC. Translation gives CASSSRLGRRFYEQYF.

V and J are TRBV6-5 and TRBJ2-7; TRBD2 is a possible D gene (5 bases). Germline V lookup: CDR1 MNHEY, CDR2 SVGAGI. V was cut by 10 bases and J by 1 base, with 14 bases left in between. The CDR3 contains 13 residues. The CDR3 reads CATGVGRSYEQYF. The CDR3, as DNA: TGTGCCACCGGGGTCGGCAGATCCTACGAGCAGTACTTC.

V usage is TRBV19 and J usage is TRBJ2-1; TRBD2 aligns across 7 bases. Germline V lookup: CDR1 LNHDA, CDR2 SQIVND (reference sequence). The CDR3 extends over 15 amino acids. V lost 5 bases and J lost 3; bases outside the gene matches: 7. The CDR3 DNA reads as TGTGCCAGTAGTCGGACTAGAGAGGGCTACAATGAGCAGTTCTTC. Amino acids: CASSRTREGYNEQFF. Combining the CDR3 with reference TRBV19 and TRBJ2-1 gives the whole variable domain DGGITQSPKYLFRKEGQNVTLSCEQNLNHDAMYWYRQDPGQGLRLIYYSQIVNDFQKGDIAEGYSVSREKKESFPLTVTSAQKNPTAFYLCASSRTREGYNEQFFGPGTRLTVL.

The CDR3 coding sequence is TGTGCCAGCAGCTTGTGGGGGGATCAGCCCCAGCATTTT. Residues: CASSLWGDQPQHF. This chain connects TRBV7-9 to TRBJ1-5, with TRBD1 as a possible D gene (5 bases). The CDR3 is made up of 13 amino acids. V gave up 3 bases and J gave up 5 bases, with 8 bases separating them. In germline, CDR1 is SEHNR, CDR2 FQNEAQ (reference sequence).

This clone was seen a few times. The rearrangement uses TRBV7-9 and TRBJ1-3, with D possibly matching TRBD1 (5 bases). The V end was cut by 3 bases, the J end by 4 bases, with 10 bases between. The CDR3 runs to 14 residues. Germline V gene lookup returns CDR1 SEHNR and CDR2 FQNEAQ (reference sequence). The CDR3 protein is CASSFAGVGNTIYF. CDR3 sequence (DNA): TGTGCCAGCAGCTTCGCGGGGGTCGGAAACACCATATATTTT.

This chain joins TRBV9 and TRBJ2-1, with TRBD1 identical over 10 bases. The CDR3 is 15 residues long. V shed 1 base, J shed 7 bases, and the junction held 5 bases outside the gene matches. The germline CDR1 and CDR2 sequences are SGDLS and YYNGEE. The CDR3 loop is CASSVKGQGRNEQFF. In DNA, the CDR3 is TGTGCCAGCAGCGTAAAGGGACAGGGGAGGAATGAGCAGTTCTTC. The full variable domain, its missing parts supplied by reference TRBV9 and TRBJ2-1, is DSGVTQTPKHLITATGQRVTLRCSPRSGDLSVYWYQQSLDQGLQFLIQYYNGEERAKGNILERFSAQQFPDLHSELNLSSLELGDSALYFCASSVKGQGRNEQFFGPGTRLTVL.

This chain connects TRBV6-5 to TRBJ1-4; D is possibly TRBD1 (5 bases). The CDR3 runs to 16 residues. Trimming shortened V by 4 bases and J by 0 bases, and 12 bases separated the two germline ends. Germline V gene sequence: CDR1 MNHEY, CDR2 SVGAGI. CDR3 coding DNA: TGTGCCAGCAGTTCAACCTCAGGGCCAACTAATGAAAAACTGTTTTTT. Translated: CASSSTSGPTNEKLFF.

The rearrangement links TRBV27 to TRBJ1-1; tentatively, D is TRBD1 (6 bases). V was pared by 6 bases and J by 4 bases, with 24 bases between. There are 17 residues in the CDR3. Germline V gene lookup returns CDR1 MNHEY and CDR2 SMNVEV (reference sequence). For the CDR3, the DNA is TGTGCCAGCAGAGAGGGGGGGGCAGGGGAAGGGGGCACTGAAGCTTTCTTT. Residues: CASREGGAGEGGTEAFF.

CDR3 amino acids: CASGGGAFYGYTF. As DNA, the CDR3 is TGTGCCAGCGGAGGGGGCGCCTTCTATGGCTACACCTTC. This sequence joins TRBV3-1 (or the pseudogene TRBV3-2) and TRBJ1-2, with 7 positions matching TRBD1. This CDR3 region has 13 residues. Looked up from germline, CDR1 is LGHDT and CDR2 is YNNKEL (reference sequence). After removal of 8 bases from V and 4 bases from J, the junction contained 7 bases not matched to a gene.

The CDR3, as DNA: TGTGCCAGCAGTAAGCACAGGGTCGCCTACAATGAGCAGTTCTTC. Residues: CASSKHRVAYNEQFF. The chain joins TRBV11-2 to TRBJ2-1; tentatively, D is TRBD1 (6 bases). Per germline, CDR1 SGHAT and CDR2 FQNNGV. V lost 6 bases, J lost 2 bases, and 14 bases lay in between. CDR3 length: 15 residues.

V and J are TRBV9 and TRBJ2-7, with D maybe TRBD1 (6 bases). V lost 3 bases and J lost 5, with 12 bases in between. In germline, CDR1 is SGDLS, CDR2 YYNGEE. The CDR3 extends over 13 amino acids. The CDR3 here is CASSAHRDDEQYF. Written as DNA, the CDR3 is TGTGCCAGCAGCGCGCACAGGGATGACGAGCAGTACTTC.

This clone has just one count. V gene TRBV6-6 combines with J gene TRBJ1-4; 9 bases line up with TRBD1. Germline assignment: CDR1 MNHNY and CDR2 SVGAGI (reference sequence). The CDR3 totals 14 residues. V lost 5 bases to trimming and J lost 8 bases; unmatched junction nucleotides: 6. In DNA, the CDR3 is TGTGCCAGCAGTCCTACAGGGGGCCTGGAAAAACTGTTTTTT. This translates into CASSPTGGLEKLFF.

The J gene is TRBJ1-4, the V gene TRBV27; D is undetermined. Trimming removed 5 bases from V and 0 bases from J, with 10 bases in between. Germline loops: CDR1 MNHEY, CDR2 SMNVEV (reference sequence). The CDR3 length is 15 residues. Here the CDR3 DNA reads TGTGCCAGCAGTCGCCGGTTCCCAACTAATGAAAAACTGTTTTTT. It codes for CASSRRFPTNEKLFF.

J is TRBJ1-2 and V is TRBV6-5; 8 bases align to TRBD1. Trimming took 5 bases from V and 7 from J; bases not matched to a gene: 9. This CDR3 is built from 14 residues. Germline-derived CDR1 and CDR2 are MNHEY and SVGAGI. The CDR3 bases are TGTGCCAGCAGTCTTCGGACTGGACAGGGTGGCTACACCTTC. This encodes CASSLRTGQGGYTF.

The gene calls are TRBV20-1 and TRBJ2-7; no definite D call. This CDR3 contains 12 residues. Trimming removed 3 bases at V and 1 base at J, with 7 bases between. The germline gives CDR1 DFQATT, CDR2 SNEGSKA (reference sequence). CDR3 sequence reads: CSASAASYEQYF. DNA for the CDR3: TGCAGTGCTAGTGCCGCGTCCTACGAGCAGTACTTC.

This rearrangement joins TRBV5-1 to TRBJ1-1; 7 bases fit TRBD1. Trimming at V came to 4 bases and at J to 5 bases, leaving 11 bases not matched to a gene. CDR1 and CDR2 (germline): SGHRS, YFSETQ. The CDR3 runs 15 residues. The CDR3 DNA is TGCGCCAGCAGCCCCCTAAACAGGGGTTGGACTGAAGCTTTCTTT. It translates to CASSPLNRGWTEAFF.

V gene TRBV18 combines with J gene TRBJ1-3; 9 bases match TRBD1. Germline V gives CDR1 KGHSH, CDR2 LQKENI. CDR3 length: 15 amino acids. Germline trimming cut 8 bases from V and 5 bases from J; bases unmatched to any gene: 10. The chain's CDR3 is CASTRPGQGRNTIYF. The CDR3 DNA reads TGTGCCAGCACGAGACCGGGACAGGGTAGAAACACCATATATTTT.

This chain joins TRBV10-2 and TRBJ2-5; 7 bases are shared with TRBD2. The CDR3 covers 15 residues. Germline trimming cut 5 bases from V and 0 bases from J; bases unmatched to any gene: 6. Germline lookup yields CDR1 WSHSY and CDR2 SAAADI. The CDR3, as DNA: TGCGCCAGCAGTTGGCTAGCGGAGTACCAAGAGACCCAGTACTTC. Translation gives CASSWLAEYQETQYF.

The CDR3 spells CASGMRETEAFF. CDR3 nucleotide sequence: TGCGCCAGCGGCATGCGGGAGACTGAAGCTTTCTTT. The V call is TRBV10-2, the J call TRBJ1-1; D gene ambiguous. From germline, CDR1 is WSHSY and CDR2 SAAADI. V lost 8 bases, J lost 5 bases, and 12 bases lay in between. There are 12 residues in the CDR3.

The chain carries TRBV27 and TRBJ2-1, with TRBD1 matching 8 bases. The germline V gene has CDR1 MNHEY and CDR2 SMNVEV (reference sequence). The CDR3 is 14 amino acids. The J segment lost 9 bases and the V segment lost 3 bases, leaving 7 bases of the junction unmatched. CDR3 nucleotide sequence: TGTGCCAGCAGTTTTGACAGGGGAAGCGCTGAGCAGTTCTTC. Encoded protein: CASSFDRGSAEQFF.

The chain uses TRBV5-1 and TRBJ1-2; no firm D call. V gave up 3 bases and J gave up 5 bases, with 14 bases separating them. The germline V gene encodes CDR1 SGHRS and CDR2 YFSETQ. The CDR3 has 14 residues. This CDR3 reads CASSSEDGDYGYTF. DNA of the CDR3: TGCGCCAGCAGCTCGGAAGACGGGGATTATGGCTACACCTTC.

Comment on this clone: The conserved phenylalanine or tryptophan normally closing the CDR3 is absent here, so this likely arose from a read error. The DNA is omitted, as the CDR3 cannot be located on it reliably, and the CDR3 follows TCRdb's listing. V usage is TRBV6-5 and J usage is TRBJ2-4; TRBD1 was called by the table and not checked on the DNA. CDR1 and CDR2 from the germline V gene are MNHEY and SVGAGI. The CDR3 sequence runs 10 residues, both termini included. The CDR3 here is CASSSDGQRV.

The chain combines TRBV5-6 with TRBJ1-2, with a tentative D call TRBD1 (6 bases). Trimming took off 5 bases at V and 0 bases at J, with 11 bases between the two ends. The CDR3 is 14 amino acids. Germline V lookup: CDR1 SGHDT, CDR2 YYEEEE. The CDR3 loop reads CASSPGTTNYGYTF. The CDR3 DNA sequence: TGTGCCAGCAGTCCCGGGACAACTAACTATGGCTACACCTTC.

About this clone: Other DNA sequences of this sample code for an identical CDR3. This chain links TRBV12-3 or TRBV12-4 with TRBJ2-7; 8 bases map to TRBD1. This CDR3 region has 13 residues. The trim removed 6 bases at V and 2 bases at J, leaving 3 bases unmatched. In DNA form, the CDR3 reads TGTGCCAGCAGCGGACAGGGACCCTACGAGCAGTACTTC. Translating gives CASSGQGPYEQYF.

The J gene is TRBJ1-3, the V gene TRBV9; D is perhaps TRBD1 (6 bases). Germline assignment: CDR1 SGDLS and CDR2 YYNGEE. V was trimmed by 3 bases and J by 0 bases, leaving 7 bases between them. The CDR3 spans 14 residues. Here the CDR3 DNA reads TGTGCCAGCAGCGCGACAGGCTCTGGAAACACCATATATTTT. Its protein product is CASSATGSGNTIYF.

The chain has TRBV19 and TRBJ2-3, with 10 bases identical to TRBD1. The CDR3 has 15 amino acids. CDR1 is LNHDA, CDR2 SQIVND, per germline (reference sequence). V lost 6 bases, J lost 3 bases, and 6 bases stayed unmatched. In DNA form, the CDR3 reads TGTGCCAGTAGGGTGACAGGGGGCGCAACAGATACGCAGTATTTT. This translates into CASRVTGGATDTQYF.

The chain recombines TRBV7-9 with TRBJ2-7; 10 bases map to TRBD2. The CDR3 is 14 residues long. Germline V gene data show CDR1 as SEHNR and CDR2 as FQNEAQ (reference sequence). The trim removed 4 bases at V and 6 bases at J, leaving 6 bases unmatched. CDR3 sequence: CASSSSGGASEQYF. The DNA for the CDR3 is TGTGCCAGCAGCTCAAGCGGGGGGGCCTCCGAGCAGTACTTC.